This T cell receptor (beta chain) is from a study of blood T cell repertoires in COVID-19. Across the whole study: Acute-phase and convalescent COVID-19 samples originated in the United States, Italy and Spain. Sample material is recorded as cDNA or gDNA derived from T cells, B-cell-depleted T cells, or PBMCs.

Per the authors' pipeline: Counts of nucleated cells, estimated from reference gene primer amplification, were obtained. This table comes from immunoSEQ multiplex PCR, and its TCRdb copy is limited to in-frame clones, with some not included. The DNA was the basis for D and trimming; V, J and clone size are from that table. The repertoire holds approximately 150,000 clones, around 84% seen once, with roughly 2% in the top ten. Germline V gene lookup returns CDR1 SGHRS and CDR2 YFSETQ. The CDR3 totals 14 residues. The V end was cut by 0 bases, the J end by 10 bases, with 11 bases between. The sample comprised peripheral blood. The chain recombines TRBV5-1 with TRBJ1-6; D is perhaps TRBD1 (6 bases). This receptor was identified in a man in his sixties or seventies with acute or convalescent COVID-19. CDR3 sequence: CASSLDRVPSPLHF. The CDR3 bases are TGCGCCAGCAGCTTGGACAGGGTTCCATCACCCCTCCACTTT. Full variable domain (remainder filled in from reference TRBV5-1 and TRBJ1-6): KAGVTQTPRYLIKTRGQQVTLSCSPISGHRSVSWYQQTPGQGLQFLFEYFSETQRNKGNFPGRFSGRQFSNSRSEMNVSTLELGDSALYLCASSLDRVPSPLHFGNGTRLTVT.